The 14 T cell receptor beta chains in this list originate from one sample, sequenced in a study of blood T cells in healthy people across ages (dated by TCRdb to the mid-2010s). The library was obtained by 5' RACE. Data came from an Illumina HiSeq 2500. The second PCR ran for roughly 7 to 11 cycles and used a J-beta primer mix along with a sample-barcoded 5' primer. The public reads were quality trimmed at Q25 with fastp and then assembled into clones with MiXCR by TCRdb, keeping productive beta chains. Identical CDR3 proteins give one entry, which carries the most common genes and DNA. In all, the sample holds roughly 1 million distinct CDR3 sequences, and 25% of those were seen once. The top ten hold less than 0.85% of the sample. This same sample was also part of a study on T cells of mothers and their children.

Sequenced input: blood. All receptors derive from a girl aged 2 to 10 in good health.

CDR3 DNA sequence: TGTGCCAGCAGCGTAGAGGCCCACGGGGGAAGAGATACGCAGTATTTT. Protein: CASSVEAHGGRDTQYF. The chain employs TRBV9 and TRBJ2-3; D perhaps matches TRBD2 (6 bases). The V end lost 0 bases, the J end lost 5 bases, and 16 bases lay between the germline ends. CDR3 length equals 16 residues. Per the germline V gene, CDR1 is SGDLS and CDR2 is YYNGEE.

This rearrangement joins TRBV20-1 to TRBJ2-5; no clear D gene. The DNA end favors TRBJ2-1, so the J call may be wrong. The CDR3 loop spans 11 amino acids. Germline-derived CDR1 and CDR2 are DFQATT and SNEGSKA (reference sequence). The CDR3 coding sequence is TGCAGTGCTAACTTCGGGAATGAGCAGTTCTTC. Protein product: CSANFGNEQFF.

This clonotype was recorded once. This rearrangement joins TRBV7-6 to TRBJ1-4; D ambiguous. The V and J ends lost 4 bases and 6 bases respectively, with 6 bases between them. The length of the CDR3 is 12 residues. Germline CDR1 SGHVS, CDR2 FNYEAQ. CDR3 residues: CASSSYDEKLFF. As DNA, the CDR3 is TGTGCCAGCAGCTCCTACGATGAAAAACTGTTTTTT.

This clonotype turned up a few times. The rearrangement links TRBV28 to TRBJ2-1, with 10 bases matching TRBD2. This CDR3 has 15 residues. CDR1 and CDR2 (germline): MDHEN, SYDVKM. Losses at the gene ends were 11 bases for V and 4 bases for J; bases not matched to a gene: 11. CDR3 loop: CAGTDGLAVYNEQFF. As DNA, the CDR3 is TGTGCCGGCACCGACGGACTAGCGGTTTACAATGAGCAGTTCTTC.

The rearrangement uses TRBV9 and TRBJ2-3, with a tentative D call TRBD2 (6 bases). The ends were cut back, 6 bases at V and 5 bases at J, with 13 bases in the middle. Looked up from germline, CDR1 is SGDLS and CDR2 is YYNGEE. The CDR3 length is 13 residues. Written as DNA, the CDR3 is TGTGCCAGCACCCCCTCGGGGGAAGATACGCAGTATTTT. It encodes CASTPSGEDTQYF.

This clonotype appeared a few times. The chain carries TRBV14 and TRBJ2-1, with D possibly being TRBD1 or TRBD2 (5 bases each). The CDR3 runs 15 residues. V shed 5 bases and J shed 2 bases, with 13 bases lying between them. CDR1 and CDR2 from the germline V gene are SGHDN and FVKESK. The CDR3 DNA sequence: TGTGCCAGCAGCTCTGCCCCGGGACCCTACAATGAGCAGTTCTTC. Translating it yields CASSSAPGPYNEQFF.

V and J are TRBV6-1 and TRBJ2-3; unclear D gene. This CDR3 spans 14 amino acids. Germline values: CDR1 MNHNS, CDR2 SASEGT. Between the trimmed V and J ends, which lost 2 bases and 2 bases, there was a span of 8 bases. CDR3 loop: CASSETFNTDTQYF. The CDR3 DNA follows: TGTGCCAGCAGTGAAACGTTTAACACAGATACGCAGTATTTT.

This sequence joins TRBV7-9 and TRBJ2-7, with a tentative D call TRBD1 (6 bases). CDR1 and CDR2 from the germline V gene are SEHNR and FQNEAQ (reference sequence). Trimming pared 10 bases from V and 5 bases from J, leaving 15 bases between. This CDR3 has 12 amino acids. CDR3 sequence: CATGERADEQYF. The CDR3 DNA sequence: TGTGCCACAGGGGAGAGGGCCGACGAGCAGTACTTC.

V is TRBV19 and J is TRBJ1-1, with D unclear. The germline V and J ends were trimmed by 2 bases and 8 bases, with 15 bases remaining between them. CDR1 and CDR2 (germline): LNHDA, SQIVND (reference sequence). This CDR3 comprises 14 residues. The CDR3 coding sequence is TGTGCCAGTAGTATAAGCGGATTGCAGGTCGAAGCTTTCTTT. The encoded protein is CASSISGLQVEAFF.

This clonotype has only a few counts. The chain recombines TRBV20-1 with TRBJ1-2; D may be TRBD1 (5 bases). Per germline, CDR1 DFQATT and CDR2 SNEGSKA (reference sequence). The CDR3 spans 12 residues. V lost 1 base to trimming and J lost 8 bases, with 11 bases between them. CDR3 DNA sequence: TGCAGTGCTAGAGCACGCAGGGAGGGCTACACCTTC. Amino acids: CSARARREGYTF.

This clonotype was seen a few times. CDR3 residues: CASSLRSQHSPLHF. For the CDR3, the DNA is TGTGCCAGCAGTTTACGGTCACAGCATTCACCCCTCCACTTT. This chain uses TRBV28 with TRBJ1-6; D uncertain. The V gene's germline CDR1 is MDHEN and CDR2 SYDVKM. The CDR3 is 14 amino acids. The germline V and J ends were trimmed by 2 bases and 8 bases, with 10 bases remaining between them.

This chain links TRBV11-2 with TRBJ2-2; no firm D call. Between the trimmed V and J ends, which lost 5 bases and 7 bases, there was a span of 8 bases. The CDR3 is made up of 12 amino acids. CDR1 and CDR2 from the germline V gene are SGHAT and FQNNGV. Here the CDR3 reads CASSTSDGELFF. The CDR3 coding sequence is TGTGCCAGCAGCACCTCTGACGGGGAGCTGTTTTTT.

This clonotype appeared a single time. V usage is TRBV12-3 or TRBV12-4 and J usage is TRBJ1-5; D remains ambiguous. The CDR3 is 15 amino acids. V was pared by 0 bases and J by 6 bases, with 12 bases between. As DNA, the CDR3 is TGTGCCAGCAGTTTAGCGGTGACGGCGAGTCAGCCCCAGCATTTT. Translation gives CASSLAVTASQPQHF.

Comment on this clonotype: At one end, the junction sequence differs from germline, possibly due to a read error. This chain links TRBV3-1 with TRBJ2-5, with D uncertain. The CDR3 runs to 12 residues. Germline values: CDR1 LGHDT, CDR2 YNNKEL (reference sequence). CDR3 sequence (DNA): TGTGCCAGCAGCCAAAGTCAAGAGACCCGGTACTTC. Protein product: CASSQSQETRYF.